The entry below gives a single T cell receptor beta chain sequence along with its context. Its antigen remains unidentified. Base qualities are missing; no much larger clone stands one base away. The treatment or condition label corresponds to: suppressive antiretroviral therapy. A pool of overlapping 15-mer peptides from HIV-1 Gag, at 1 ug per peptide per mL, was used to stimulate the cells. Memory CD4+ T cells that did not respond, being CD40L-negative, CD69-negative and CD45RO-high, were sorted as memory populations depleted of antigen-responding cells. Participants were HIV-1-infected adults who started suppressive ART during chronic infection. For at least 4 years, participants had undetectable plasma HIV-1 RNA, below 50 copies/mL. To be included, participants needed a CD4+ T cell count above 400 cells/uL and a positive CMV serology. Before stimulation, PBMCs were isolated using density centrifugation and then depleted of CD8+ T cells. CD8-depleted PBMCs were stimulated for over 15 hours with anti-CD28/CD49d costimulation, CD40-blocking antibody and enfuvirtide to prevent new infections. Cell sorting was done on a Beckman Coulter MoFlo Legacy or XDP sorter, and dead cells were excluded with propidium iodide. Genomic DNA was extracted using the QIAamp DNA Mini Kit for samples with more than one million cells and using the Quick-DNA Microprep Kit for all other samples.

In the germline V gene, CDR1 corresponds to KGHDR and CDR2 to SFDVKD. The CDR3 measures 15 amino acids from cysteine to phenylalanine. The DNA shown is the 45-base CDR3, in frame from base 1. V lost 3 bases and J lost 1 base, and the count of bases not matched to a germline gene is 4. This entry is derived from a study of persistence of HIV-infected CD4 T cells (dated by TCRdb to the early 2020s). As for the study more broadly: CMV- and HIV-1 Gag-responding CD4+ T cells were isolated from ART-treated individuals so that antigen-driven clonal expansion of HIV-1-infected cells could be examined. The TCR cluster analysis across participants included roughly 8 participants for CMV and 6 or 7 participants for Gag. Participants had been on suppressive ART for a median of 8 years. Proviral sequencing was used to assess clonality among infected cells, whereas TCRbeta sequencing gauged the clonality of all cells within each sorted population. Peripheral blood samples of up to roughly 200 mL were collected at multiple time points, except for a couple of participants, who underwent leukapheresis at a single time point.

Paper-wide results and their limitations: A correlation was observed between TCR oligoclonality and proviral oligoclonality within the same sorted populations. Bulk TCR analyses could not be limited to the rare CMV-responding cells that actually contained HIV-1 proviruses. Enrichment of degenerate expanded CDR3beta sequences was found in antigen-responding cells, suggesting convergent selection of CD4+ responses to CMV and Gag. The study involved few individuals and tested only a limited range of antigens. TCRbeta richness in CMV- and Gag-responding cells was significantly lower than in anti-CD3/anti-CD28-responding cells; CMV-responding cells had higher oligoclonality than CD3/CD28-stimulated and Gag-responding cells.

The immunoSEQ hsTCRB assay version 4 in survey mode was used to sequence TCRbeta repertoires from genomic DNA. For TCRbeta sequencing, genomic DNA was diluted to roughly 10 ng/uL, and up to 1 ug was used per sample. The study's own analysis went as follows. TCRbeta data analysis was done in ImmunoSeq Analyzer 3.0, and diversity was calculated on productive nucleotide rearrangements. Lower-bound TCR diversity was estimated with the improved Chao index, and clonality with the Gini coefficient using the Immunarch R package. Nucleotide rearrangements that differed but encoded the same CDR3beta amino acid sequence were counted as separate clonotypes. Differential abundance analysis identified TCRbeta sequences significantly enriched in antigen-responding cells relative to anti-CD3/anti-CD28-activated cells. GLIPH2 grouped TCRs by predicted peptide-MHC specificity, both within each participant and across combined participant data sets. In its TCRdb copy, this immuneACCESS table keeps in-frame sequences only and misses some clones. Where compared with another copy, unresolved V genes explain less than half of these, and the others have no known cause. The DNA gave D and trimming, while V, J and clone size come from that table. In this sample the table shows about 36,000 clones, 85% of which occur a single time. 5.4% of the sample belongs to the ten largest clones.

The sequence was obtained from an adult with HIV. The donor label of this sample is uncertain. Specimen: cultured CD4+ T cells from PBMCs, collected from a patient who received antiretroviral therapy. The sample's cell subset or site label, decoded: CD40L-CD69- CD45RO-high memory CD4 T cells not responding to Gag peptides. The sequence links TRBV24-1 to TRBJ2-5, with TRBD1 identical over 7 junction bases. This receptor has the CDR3 CATSDRGQAQETQYF. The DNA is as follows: TGTGCCACCAGTGATAGGGGGCAAGCCCAAGAGACCCAGTACTTC.